This T cell receptor beta chain was identified in a study of pediatric ulcerative colitis. Some clones are missing from TCRdb's copy, which holds only in-frame ones; the method was immunoSEQ multiplex PCR. The data contain 59,000 or so clones, 70% to 85% of them singletons. V lost 6 bases and J lost 6, with 16 bases in between. The CDR3 is 13 residues long. The V gene's germline CDR1 is SGHRS and CDR2 YFSETQ. This chain connects TRBV5-1 to TRBJ2-7; D remains ambiguous. Sequenced sample: blood. This receptor was identified in a boy younger than 18 with moderate ulcerative colitis. The CDR3 DNA is TGCGCCAGCAACATCGACGGGCCTAGCGAGCAGTACTTC. Its protein is CASNIDGPSEQYF.